This entry lists 18 T cell receptor beta chains sequenced from one sample in a study of blood T cell repertoires in COVID-19. Using immunoSEQ multiplex PCR, the repertoire was profiled, and TCRdb retains in-frame clones only, with some absent. The profile covers about 200,000 clones, with around four fifths appearing a single time and about 0.91% taken by the ten largest. The sample taken for sequencing was peripheral blood. The source of these receptors is a man in his sixties with COVID-19, enrolled during active disease.

J is TRBJ1-5 and V is TRBV9; D not certain. Germline CDR1 SGDLS, CDR2 YYNGEE. The CDR3 totals 15 residues. V was shortened by 2 bases and J by 1 base, with 10 bases between the two germline ends. CDR3 in amino acids: CASSVGELSNQPQHF. CDR3 DNA: TGTGCCAGCAGCGTTGGAGAACTAAGCAATCAGCCCCAGCATTTT.

This clone was counted between two and nine times. This sequence joins TRBV4-1 and TRBJ2-7, with 7 bases aligning to TRBD2. CDR1 and CDR2 from the germline V gene are MGHRA and YSYEKL. This CDR3 region has 18 residues. Germline trimming cut 0 bases from V and 7 bases from J; bases unmatched to any gene: 18. The CDR3 nucleotides are TGCGCCAGCAGCCAAGATTCGGGCGTCAGCGGGACTTTTCGGGAGCAGTACTTC. This gives the protein CASSQDSGVSGTFREQYF.

The chain couples TRBV30 to TRBJ1-2; D unclear. This CDR3 contains 16 residues. V was trimmed by 1 base and J by 3 bases, leaving 18 bases between them. Germline V gene lookup returns CDR1 GTSNPN and CDR2 SVGIG (reference sequence). CDR3: CAWSARGYQRYYGYTF. The DNA of the CDR3 is TGTGCCTGGAGTGCTCGGGGTTATCAGAGGTACTATGGCTACACCTTC.

The chain combines TRBV5-1 with TRBJ2-2; TRBD1 matches at 11 bases. V dropped 3 bases and J dropped 5; count of bases not matched to a gene: 3. This CDR3 is 15 amino acids long. The V gene's germline CDR1 is SGHRS and CDR2 YFSETQ. The CDR3 bases are TGCGCCAGCAGCTCGGGACAGGGGGGAACCGGGGAGCTGTTTTTT. As protein: CASSSGQGGTGELFF.

This rearrangement joins TRBV5-4 to TRBJ1-1, with 7 bases matching TRBD1. Germline trimming cut 2 bases from V and 1 base from J; bases unmatched to any gene: 8. Germline V gives CDR1 SGHNT, CDR2 YYREEE (reference sequence). The CDR3 loop spans 16 amino acids. The DNA for the CDR3 is TGTGCCAGCAGCTTCGCCCGGACAGGCGCGAACACTGAAGCTTTCTTT. Amino acids: CASSFARTGANTEAFF.

The chain links TRBV10-3 to TRBJ1-2, with TRBD1 matching over 10 bases. J was trimmed by 7 bases and V by 10 bases; bases with no gene match: 12. This CDR3 comprises 14 residues. Germline V lookup: CDR1 ENHRY, CDR2 SYGVKD. The DNA for the CDR3 is TGTGCCACCAAGGCCCGACAGGGGGCTGGTGGCTACACCTTC. Translation: CATKARQGAGGYTF.

This chain links TRBV6-5 with TRBJ1-2; D unresolved. V was trimmed by 4 bases and J by 5 bases, leaving 17 bases between them. This CDR3 has 15 amino acids. The germline gives CDR1 MNHEY, CDR2 SVGAGI. The CDR3 loop reads CASSSQSRARYGYTF. In DNA form, the CDR3 reads TGTGCCAGCAGTTCCCAGTCGAGGGCGAGGTATGGCTACACCTTC.

The chain links TRBV5-4 to TRBJ2-7; maybe TRBD2 (5 bases). V gave up 0 bases and J gave up 2 bases, with 6 bases separating them. In germline, CDR1 is SGHNT, CDR2 YYREEE (reference sequence). The CDR3 extends over 13 amino acids. The DNA of the CDR3 is TGTGCCAGCAGCTTGGACGGGACCTACGAGCAGTACTTC. It encodes CASSLDGTYEQYF.

This clone was counted a single time. CDR3 amino acids: CASGAGVRQPQHF. CDR3 coding DNA: TGTGCCAGCGGGGCAGGGGTGAGGCAGCCCCAGCATTTT. The V call is TRBV2, the J call TRBJ1-5; D possibly corresponds to TRBD1 (6 bases). The CDR3 contains 13 residues. V gave up 8 bases and J gave up 7 bases, with 15 bases separating them. The germline V gene has CDR1 SNHLY and CDR2 FYNNEI.

Written as DNA, the CDR3 is TGTGCCACCAGGGGGTTTAACACAGAGACTCTTAACTATGGCTACACCTTC. Residues: CATRGFNTETLNYGYTF. The chain recombines TRBV19 with TRBJ1-2; 7 bases fit TRBD1. J gave up 1 base and V 10 bases, and 18 bases lay outside the gene matches. The CDR3 consists of 17 residues. Germline CDR1 is LNHDA and CDR2 is SQIVND (reference sequence).

The chain has TRBV27 and TRBJ1-2, with D possibly matching TRBD1 (6 bases). V was trimmed by 3 bases and J by 3 bases, leaving 11 bases between them. Germline CDR1 MNHEY, CDR2 SMNVEV (reference sequence). The CDR3 loop spans 14 amino acids. CDR3: CASSFWAGDYGYTF. The CDR3 region has the DNA TGTGCCAGCAGTTTTTGGGCAGGGGACTATGGCTACACCTTC.

The V gene is TRBV6-1, the J gene TRBJ1-5, with 10 bases that match TRBD1. CDR1 is MNHNS and CDR2 is SASEGT in the germline V gene. The CDR3 length is 16 residues. With 3 bases clipped from V and 5 bases from J, the junction kept 7 bases outside the gene matches. In nucleotides, the CDR3 is TGTGCCAGCAGTGACATATGGACAGGGGGAGATCAGCCCCAGCATTTT. It translates to CASSDIWTGGDQPQHF.

V usage is TRBV5-1 and J usage is TRBJ1-4, with 7 bases aligning to TRBD1. Per germline, CDR1 SGHRS and CDR2 YFSETQ. V was pared by 4 bases and J by 8 bases, with 8 bases of the junction left unmatched. CDR3 length: 14 amino acids. The CDR3 reads CASSPGQIGEKLFF. CDR3 nucleotide sequence: TGCGCCAGCAGCCCGGGACAGATAGGCGAAAAACTGTTTTTT.

This rearrangement joins TRBV14 to TRBJ2-2, with D unresolved. The CDR3 runs 15 residues. With 0 bases removed from V and 0 bases from J, the gap between germline ends came to 5 bases. The germline V gene encodes CDR1 SGHDN and CDR2 FVKESK. In DNA, the CDR3 is TGTGCCAGCAGCCAAGATCTCTCGAACACCGGGGAGCTGTTTTTT. This encodes CASSQDLSNTGELFF. Full variable domain (missing parts from reference TRBV14 and TRBJ2-2): EAGVTQFPSHSVIEKGQTVTLRCDPISGHDNLYWYRRVMGKEIKFLLHFVKESKQDESGMPNNRFLAERTGGTYSTLKVQPAELEDSGVYFCASSQDLSNTGELFFGEGSRLTVL.

This clone was seen only a few times. The V call is TRBV11-2, the J call TRBJ2-7, with TRBD2 matching over 11 bases. The CDR3 runs 15 residues. The germline V gene has CDR1 SGHAT and CDR2 FQNNGV. V was pared by 6 bases and J by 7 bases, with 11 bases of the junction left unmatched. CDR3 region: CASRHTGTSGFEQYF. Here the CDR3 DNA reads TGTGCCAGCAGACATACCGGGACTAGCGGTTTTGAGCAGTACTTC.

The V gene is TRBV6-5, the J gene TRBJ2-5; maybe TRBD1 (5 bases). The CDR3 is 15 amino acids. Between the trimmed V and J ends, which lost 2 bases and 0 bases, there was a span of 10 bases. Germline V CDR1 and CDR2: MNHEY, SVGAGI. The CDR3 nucleotides are TGTGCCAGCAGTTACCCCCCCAGGGACCAAGAGACCCAGTACTTC. Protein sequence: CASSYPPRDQETQYF.

This CDR3 reads CSVDLGQGTGNTIYF. CDR3 in DNA: TGCAGCGTTGATCTTGGACAGGGGACCGGAAACACCATATATTTT. This chain joins TRBV29-1 and TRBJ1-3; 9 bases map to TRBD1. The CDR3 is made up of 15 amino acids. V was clipped by 3 bases and J by 4 bases; unmatched bases: 7. CDR1 SQVTM and CDR2 ANQGSEA come from the germline V gene.

The V call is TRBV11-2, the J call TRBJ2-1; TRBD2 is a possible D gene (5 bases). CDR1 and CDR2 from the germline V gene are SGHAT and FQNNGV. V lost 0 bases and J 3 bases, leaving 9 bases between the germline ends. There are 15 residues in the CDR3. The CDR3 DNA sequence: TGTGCCAGCAGCTTAGAAGGAGCGGACTACAATGAGCAGTTCTTC. This sequence encodes CASSLEGADYNEQFF. Filled out from reference TRBV11-2 and TRBJ2-1, the complete variable domain reads EAGVAQSPRYKIIEKRQSVAFWCNPISGHATLYWYQQILGQGPKLLIQFQNNGVVDDSQLPKDRFSAERLKGVDSTLKIQPAKLEDSAVYLCASSLEGADYNEQFFGPGTRLTVL.